A single sample is the source of the 9 T cell receptor beta chains below, sequenced in a study of blood T cell repertoires in COVID-19 (dated by TCRdb to 2018 to 2021). The library was produced with the immunoSEQ multiplex PCR assay. TCRdb re-hosts the immuneACCESS table, in-frame sequences only. Its copies lack some clones; in the studies checked, an unresolved V gene accounts for under half of them, and the cause for the rest is not known. The table for this sample lists about 190,000 clones; 83% of them were counted only once. Of the sample, 6% to 7% is held by the ten largest clones. Sequenced: peripheral blood. Source of these receptors: a middle-aged woman with acute or convalescent COVID-19.

This chain uses TRBV29-1 with TRBJ2-1; 12 bases are shared with TRBD2. With V trimmed by 4 bases and J by 0 bases, 13 bases remained unmatched. This CDR3 comprises 19 residues. Germline values: CDR1 SQVTM, CDR2 ANQGSEA. The CDR3 spells CSVAFGLAGSGSSYNEQFF. The CDR3 nucleotides are TGCAGCGTTGCGTTTGGACTAGCGGGATCCGGCAGCTCCTACAATGAGCAGTTCTTC.

The rearrangement joins TRBV5-6 to TRBJ2-1; D might be TRBD2 (6 bases). The germline V and J ends were trimmed by 1 base and 10 bases, with 12 bases remaining between them. The CDR3 loop spans 13 amino acids. Germline V gives CDR1 SGHDT, CDR2 YYEEEE. The CDR3 DNA sequence: TGTGCCAGCAGCTTGCGCCGGGACTGGGAGCAGTTCTTC. It yields the protein CASSLRRDWEQFF. The full variable domain, with the rest looked up from reference TRBV5-6 and TRBJ2-1, is DAGVTQSPTHLIKTRGQQVTLRCSPKSGHDTVSWYQQALGQGPQFIFQYYEEEERQRGNFPDRFSGHQFPNYSSELNVNALLLGDSALYLCASSLRRDWEQFFGPGTRLTVL.

J is TRBJ2-5 and V is TRBV20-1; 8 nucleotides align to TRBD2. Germline loops: CDR1 DFQATT, CDR2 SNEGSKA (reference sequence). V shed 3 bases and J 5 bases; nucleotides not matched to a gene: 2. The CDR3 sequence is 12 residues long. The CDR3 spells CSASSGVETQYF. The CDR3, as DNA: TGCAGTGCTAGTAGCGGGGTTGAGACCCAGTACTTC.

The genes are TRBV18 and TRBJ1-3; the D is unclear. CDR1 is KGHSH and CDR2 is LQKENI in the germline V gene. Trimming removed 4 bases at V and 2 bases at J, with 12 bases between. The CDR3 loop spans 15 amino acids. CDR3 sequence reads: CASSRDENAGNTIYF. As DNA, the CDR3 is TGTGCCAGCTCACGAGATGAGAATGCTGGAAACACCATATATTTT.

The chain employs TRBV15 and TRBJ2-1; D is possibly TRBD2 (6 bases). The CDR3 consists of 18 residues. Germline V gene sequence: CDR1 LNHNV, CDR2 YYDKDF (reference sequence). Trimming took 3 bases from V and 3 from J, leaving 21 bases between them. The CDR3 DNA is TGTGCCACCAGCAGCCTCTCACCCGGGGGTCTTCACTACAATGAGCAGTTCTTC. Translation: CATSSLSPGGLHYNEQFF.

The chain carries TRBV7-9 and TRBJ2-7; D is ambiguous. The germline V and J ends were trimmed by 1 base and 4 bases, with 14 bases remaining between them. The germline gives CDR1 SEHNR, CDR2 FQNEAQ (reference sequence). The CDR3 contains 15 residues. The CDR3 region has the DNA TGTGCCAGCAGCTTAGGGGCCCGATCCGTTTACGAGCAGTACTTC. Residues: CASSLGARSVYEQYF.

The V gene is TRBV27, the J gene TRBJ2-2; D is ambiguous. V shed 0 bases and J shed 3 bases, with 5 bases lying between them. CDR1 is MNHEY and CDR2 is SMNVEV in the germline V gene (reference sequence). The CDR3 totals 14 residues. The CDR3 is CASSLSPYTGELFF. The CDR3 DNA sequence: TGTGCCAGCAGTTTATCCCCTTACACCGGGGAGCTGTTTTTT.

The rearrangement joins TRBV10-3 to TRBJ2-1; 7 bases are shared with TRBD2. J was trimmed by 7 bases and V by 6 bases; bases with no gene match: 15. The CDR3 is 16 amino acids. The germline CDR1 and CDR2 sequences are ENHRY and SYGVKD. This CDR3 is CAIRGFAGARTNEQFF. The DNA for the CDR3 is TGTGCCATCAGGGGGTTTGCGGGAGCCCGGACGAATGAGCAGTTCTTC.

V is TRBV27 and J is TRBJ2-2; D uncertain. CDR3 length: 13 amino acids. Germline assignment: CDR1 MNHEY and CDR2 SMNVEV (reference sequence). Trimming pared 3 bases from V and 6 bases from J, leaving 8 bases between. Here the CDR3 DNA reads TGTGCCAGCAGTTTTCTTCCCCCCGGGGAGCTGTTTTTT. Its protein product is CASSFLPPGELFF.